This TCR beta chain stems from a study of blood T cell repertoires in COVID-19. Original processing notes: The authors estimated nucleated cell counts from reference gene primer amplification. Assay used: immunoSEQ multiplex PCR; TCRdb lists only in-frame clones, some missing. V and J calls and clone size are as listed in that table; D and trimming were resolved from the DNA. The repertoire holds approximately 230,000 clones, with around 88% as singletons. The ends were cut back, 2 bases at V and 3 bases at J, with 12 bases in the middle. Germline-derived CDR1 and CDR2 are ENHRY and SYGVKD. The CDR3 covers 15 residues.

The origin of this receptor is a woman younger than 45 with COVID-19, enrolled during active disease. The chain joins TRBV10-3 to TRBJ2-3; TRBD1 is a possible D gene (5 bases). Material: peripheral blood. CDR3 sequence (DNA): TGTGCCATCAGTGAGGGCAGGGAAATAACAGATACGCAGTATTTT. Its translation is CAISEGREITDTQYF.